These 12 T cell receptor beta chains were sequenced from one sample in a study of metastatic and nonmetastatic thyroid tumors. TCRdb re-called clones from the PCR reads using MiXCR. Of tens of thousands of clones in the sample, around 21% were seen once. Patients underwent thyroid surgery, and none had received any treatment before it. The material sequenced was blood. These receptors were obtained from a male donor with papillary thyroid cancer or a benign thyroid nodule (not recorded which). Some clones in this sample may be carry-over from other donors' samples.

This clone turned up a few times. The chain couples TRBV12-3 or TRBV12-4 to TRBJ1-2; D might be TRBD1 (6 bases). Trimming shortened V by 6 bases and J by 7 bases, and 21 bases separated the two germline ends. The CDR3 extends over 15 amino acids. The CDR3 is CASSSPFRGQPGYTF. Written as DNA, the CDR3 is TGTGCCAGCAGCAGCCCCTTCAGGGGACAACCTGGCTACACCTTC.

This chain joins TRBV10-3 and TRBJ2-7; 7 bases fit TRBD1. V was pared by 2 bases and J by 5 bases, with 6 bases of the junction left unmatched. The CDR3 totals 14 residues. Germline V CDR1 and CDR2: ENHRY, SYGVKD. CDR3 nucleotides: TGTGCCATCAGTGAGGGAAGGGGGCGAAACGAGCAGTACTTC. Translated, it gives CAISEGRGRNEQYF.

The J gene is TRBJ1-1, the V gene TRBV9, with a possible D match to TRBD1 (5 bases). The CDR3 has 13 amino acids. V gave up 5 bases and J gave up 2 bases, with 10 bases separating them. Looked up from germline, CDR1 is SGDLS and CDR2 is YYNGEE. CDR3 nucleotides: TGTGCCAGCAGAAGAGGGGAAAACACTGAAGCTTTCTTT. Its translation: CASRRGENTEAFF. Supplemented by reference TRBV9 and TRBJ1-1, the full variable domain reads DSGVTQTPKHLITATGQRVTLRCSPRSGDLSVYWYQQSLDQGLQFLIQYYNGEERAKGNILERFSAQQFPDLHSELNLSSLELGDSALYFCASRRGENTEAFFGQGTRLTVV.

V usage is TRBV19 and J usage is TRBJ2-7; the D gene could be TRBD1 or TRBD2 (5 bases each). The germline gives CDR1 LNHDA, CDR2 SQIVND (reference sequence). The CDR3 runs 17 residues. Trimming shortened V by 3 bases and J by 1 base, and 19 bases separated the two germline ends. The CDR3 DNA reads as TGTGCCAGTAGTATTAAGGCCTCAGGGAGTGGGTCCTACGAGCAGTACTTC. Its protein product is CASSIKASGSGSYEQYF.

In this sample, this clone turned up many times. A much larger clonotype is one base distant, so this may be a read error. The chain couples TRBV18 to TRBJ2-7; D is perhaps TRBD2 (5 bases). V was clipped by 3 bases and J by 3 bases, with 24 bases between them. Germline V gene lookup returns CDR1 KGHSH and CDR2 LQKENI. The length of the CDR3 is 18 residues. The CDR3 loop is CASSPRAAAPGPLYEQYF. The DNA of the CDR3 is TGTGCCAGCTCACCCCGAGCAGCGGCTCCGGGCCCTCTCTACGAGCAGTACTTC.

Note on this clone: This may stem from a read error, because a much larger clone lies one nucleotide away. This specimen includes other DNA sequences encoding the same CDR3. The genes are TRBV5-1 and TRBJ2-3; the D is unclear. Looked up from germline, CDR1 is SGHRS and CDR2 is YFSETQ. Trimming stripped 1 base from V and 1 base from J, with 10 bases between. The CDR3 contains 15 residues. CDR3 loop: CASSLRGDGTDTQYF. CDR3 coding DNA: TGCGCCAGCAGCTTGAGAGGTGATGGCACAGATACGCAGTATTTT.

This clone appeared once. The chain has TRBV30 and TRBJ1-1; no clear D. Trimming cost V 1 base and J 2 bases, with 8 bases left between them. This CDR3 spans 13 amino acids. CDR1 GTSNPN and CDR2 SVGIG come from the germline V gene (reference sequence). Here the CDR3 reads CAWSEGLNTEAFF. The CDR3 coding sequence is TGTGCCTGGAGTGAAGGGCTAAACACTGAAGCTTTCTTT.

This clone was seen ten or more times. V and J are TRBV7-2 and TRBJ2-7; TRBD2 aligns across 14 bases. The germline V gene has CDR1 SGHTA and CDR2 FQGNSA. The V gene end was trimmed by 5 bases and the J gene end by 7 bases; junction bases not matched to a gene: 7. The CDR3 runs to 15 residues. The CDR3 nucleotides read TGTGCCAGCAGCCCGTGGACTAGCGGGAGGAGGGAGCAGTACTTC. Protein product: CASSPWTSGRREQYF. The complete variable domain, with remaining parts taken from reference TRBV7-2 and TRBJ2-7, reads GAGVSQSPSNKVTEKGKDVELRCDPISGHTALYWYRQSLGQGLEFLIYFQGNSAPDKSGLPSDRFSAERTGGSVSTLTIQRTQQEDSAVYLCASSPWTSGRREQYFGPGTRLTVT.

In this sample, this clone turned up many times. One end of the junction does not line up with germline, which may come from a read error. This specimen includes other DNA sequences encoding the same CDR3. The chain carries TRBV19 and TRBJ1-2; D ambiguous. There are 12 residues in the CDR3. The germline V gene has CDR1 LNHDA and CDR2 SQIVND (reference sequence). This chain's CDR3 is CASSTRGSSYTF. In DNA, the CDR3 is TGCGCCAGTAGTACTAGAGGGAGTAGCTACACCTTC.

This clone occurred once. Possible read error: a much larger clone is one base away. This chain uses TRBV5-1 with TRBJ2-7; the D is unclear. Germline CDR1 and CDR2: SGHRS and YFSETQ. This CDR3 comprises 14 residues. V dropped 2 bases and J dropped 2 bases, with 11 bases sitting between them. CDR3 nucleotide sequence: TGCGCCAGCAGCTTTAGGGCAGGTACCTACGAGCAGTACTTC. This translates into CASSFRAGTYEQYF.

The rearrangement joins TRBV4-3 to TRBJ2-2; no reliable D call. The CDR3 spans 16 residues. Germline V gives CDR1 LGHNA, CDR2 YSLEER. The V and J ends lost 3 bases and 0 bases respectively, with 11 bases between them. CDR3 protein: CASSHRANSNTGELFF. In DNA form, the CDR3 reads TGCGCCAGCAGCCATCGGGCAAACTCGAACACCGGGGAGCTGTTTTTT.

The rearrangement uses TRBV6-1 and TRBJ1-5; D is unclear. Germline V CDR1 and CDR2: MNHNS, SASEGT. The CDR3 is made up of 15 amino acids. The CDR3: CDCRAGPYEGQPQHF. DNA for the CDR3: TGTGACTGCAGAGCTGGGCCTTATGAAGGTCAGCCCCAGCATTTT.